Below, 32 T cell receptor beta chains from the same sample are listed, as sequenced in a study of CD4 T cells in relation to SARS-CoV-2 and coronaviruses. TCRdb's copy holds only in-frame clones and misses some; the assay was immunoSEQ multiplex PCR. The sample comprises some 68,000 clones, more than 80% of which are singletons, and around 0.21% rests with the top ten. Unexposed donor CD4+ T cells date from about 2011-2018, before the COVID-19 pandemic. Sequencing was carried out using naive CD4+ T cells from PBMCs. This sample's subset: naive CD4+ T cells isolated by negative enrichment. These receptors were taken from a human donor in good health.

The chain links TRBV4-1 to TRBJ2-6, with no clear D. Deletions cut 0 bases from V and 0 bases from J, with 15 bases between. The CDR3 has 19 residues. Germline CDR1 MGHRA, CDR2 YSYEKL. CDR3 sequence reads: CASSQDLRRLRSGANVLTF. CDR3 bases: TGCGCCAGCAGCCAAGATCTCCGGCGGCTACGCTCTGGGGCCAACGTCCTGACTTTC.

This clone was counted once. The chain is built from TRBV28 and TRBJ2-5; D possibly corresponds to TRBD2 (6 bases). The length of the CDR3 is 15 residues. Germline loops: CDR1 MDHEN, CDR2 SYDVKM. Trimming removed 4 bases at V and 4 bases at J, with 16 bases between. The CDR3 DNA sequence: TGTGCCAGCAGTTCACCCGGGGGAAGTGGAGAGACCCAGTACTTC. Its translation is CASSSPGGSGETQYF.

The genes are TRBV7-8 and TRBJ1-4, with 10 bases that match TRBD1. CDR1 is SGHVS and CDR2 is FQNEAQ in the germline V gene. This CDR3 contains 17 residues. V dropped 4 bases and J dropped 1; count of bases not matched to a gene: 6. The DNA of the CDR3 is TGTGCCAGCAGCTCCCGAGGACAGGGGGGAACTAATGAAAAACTGTTTTTT. Protein sequence: CASSSRGQGGTNEKLFF.

The V and J genes are TRBV11-2 and TRBJ2-7; TRBD2 aligns across 7 bases. This CDR3 is 14 amino acids long. Germline lookup yields CDR1 SGHAT and CDR2 FQNNGV. With 3 bases clipped from V and 2 bases from J, the junction kept 4 bases outside the gene matches. The chain's CDR3 is CASSLLAVAYEQYF. The CDR3 DNA reads TGTGCCAGCAGCTTGCTAGCGGTGGCCTACGAGCAGTACTTC.

The gene calls are TRBV30 and TRBJ2-2, with a possible D match to TRBD2 (6 bases). The CDR3 spans 16 residues. Germline CDR1 is GTSNPN and CDR2 is SVGIG (reference sequence). The V end was cut by 3 bases, the J end by 0 bases, with 14 bases between. The CDR3 protein is CAWRELSGSNTGELFF. CDR3 DNA: TGTGCCTGGAGGGAACTTAGCGGTTCGAACACCGGGGAGCTGTTTTTT.

The gene calls are TRBV5-6 and TRBJ1-4; D ambiguous. Germline V lookup: CDR1 SGHDT, CDR2 YYEEEE. The CDR3 is 14 amino acids. V gave up 4 bases and J gave up 7 bases, with 14 bases separating them. The CDR3 region is CASSRLPGGEKLFF. Here the CDR3 DNA reads TGTGCCAGCAGCCGACTACCGGGTGGTGAAAAACTGTTTTTT.

The chain joins TRBV2 to TRBJ2-3; TRBD1 aligns across 9 bases. The V gene end was trimmed by 8 bases and the J gene end by 3 bases; junction bases not matched to a gene: 3. This CDR3 has 13 amino acids. From germline, CDR1 is SNHLY and CDR2 FYNNEI. CDR3 loop: CASSGQGTDTQYF. The CDR3 DNA reads TGTGCCAGCTCAGGACAGGGGACAGATACGCAGTATTTT.

The chain uses TRBV18 and TRBJ2-2; D uncertain. Germline V gene data show CDR1 as KGHSH and CDR2 as LQKENI. Deletions cut 3 bases from V and 0 bases from J, with 11 bases between. The CDR3 loop spans 16 amino acids. The CDR3 nucleotides read TGTGCCAGCTCACCCCTCGCCGTCCCGAACACCGGGGAGCTGTTTTTT. This sequence encodes CASSPLAVPNTGELFF.

The V gene is TRBV5-4, the J gene TRBJ2-7, with D perhaps TRBD1 (6 bases). The CDR3 covers 16 residues. The germline CDR1 and CDR2 sequences are SGHNT and YYREEE (reference sequence). V was pared by 4 bases and J by 4 bases, with 21 bases between. For the CDR3, the DNA is TGTGCCAGCAGCCTGGGTCCGGTCGGGACAAGTTACGAGCAGTACTTC. It codes for CASSLGPVGTSYEQYF.

The genes are TRBV19 and TRBJ2-3; D gene unclear. CDR1 LNHDA and CDR2 SQIVND come from the germline V gene (reference sequence). Trimming removed 5 bases at V and 8 bases at J, with 11 bases between. The CDR3 runs to 12 residues. CDR3 protein: CASSQHIGTQYF. In DNA, the CDR3 is TGTGCCAGTAGTCAGCACATAGGTACGCAGTATTTT. Together with reference TRBV19 and TRBJ2-3, the CDR3 gives the full variable domain: DGGITQSPKYLFRKEGQNVTLSCEQNLNHDAMYWYRQDPGQGLRLIYYSQIVNDFQKGDIAEGYSVSREKKESFPLTVTSAQKNPTAFYLCASSQHIGTQYFGPGTRLTVL.

V is TRBV15 and J is TRBJ2-3; the match to TRBD1 covers 7 bases. The V gene's germline CDR1 is LNHNV and CDR2 YYDKDF (reference sequence). Trimming cost V 3 bases and J 3 bases; bases outside gene matches: 3. There are 14 residues in the CDR3. CDR3: CATSRKTGTDTQYF. The CDR3, as DNA: TGTGCCACCAGCAGGAAGACAGGGACAGATACGCAGTATTTT. Full variable domain (missing parts from reference TRBV15 and TRBJ2-3): DAMVIQNPRYQVTQFGKPVTLSCSQTLNHNVMYWYQQKSSQAPKLLFHYYDKDFNNEADTPDNFQSRRPNTSFCFLDIRSPGLGDTAMYLCATSRKTGTDTQYFGPGTRLTVL.

The genes are TRBV19 and TRBJ2-3, with 8 bases that match TRBD1. Per the germline V gene, CDR1 is LNHDA and CDR2 is SQIVND (reference sequence). The CDR3 length is 17 residues. V was clipped by 1 base and J by 3 bases; unmatched bases: 9. CDR3: CASSIGRAGGPTDTQYF. CDR3 DNA: TGTGCCAGTAGTATAGGCAGGGCAGGGGGCCCGACAGATACGCAGTATTTT.

V and J are TRBV24-1 and TRBJ2-1; 8 bases match TRBD2. Germline V gene sequence: CDR1 KGHDR, CDR2 SFDVKD. The V segment lost 2 bases and the J segment 1 base; nucleotides outside the gene matches: 6. This CDR3 has 17 residues. The CDR3 DNA follows: TGTGCCACCAGTGATTCATTAGCGGGGTCTTCCTACAATGAGCAGTTCTTC. Its protein is CATSDSLAGSSYNEQFF.

CDR3 amino acids: CSVARDSHEKLFF. The DNA for the CDR3 is TGCAGCGTTGCCAGGGACAGTCATGAAAAACTGTTTTTT. The rearrangement uses TRBV29-1 and TRBJ1-4; 7 nucleotides line up with TRBD1. The CDR3 extends over 13 amino acids. Germline V CDR1 and CDR2: SQVTM, ANQGSEA. J lost 6 bases, V lost 4 bases, and 5 bases had no gene match.

J is TRBJ2-3 and V is TRBV15; tentatively, D is TRBD2 (6 bases). The V end lost 1 base, the J end lost 5 bases, and 10 bases lay between the germline ends. Germline CDR1 is LNHNV and CDR2 is YYDKDF (reference sequence). The CDR3 contains 14 residues. CDR3 sequence: CATSRGGTLDTQYF. CDR3 DNA: TGTGCCACCAGCAGAGGAGGGACTCTAGATACGCAGTATTTT.

The CDR3 region is CASSLLGQDNEKLFF. The CDR3 DNA reads TGTGCCAGCAGCTTGTTGGGACAGGATAATGAAAAACTGTTTTTT. The chain employs TRBV5-4 and TRBJ1-4; 8 nucleotides line up with TRBD1. CDR1 and CDR2 (germline): SGHNT, YYREEE (reference sequence). The V segment lost 1 base and the J segment 4 bases; nucleotides outside the gene matches: 3. This CDR3 comprises 15 residues.

The chain is built from TRBV5-6 and TRBJ1-6, with D unclear. The CDR3 sequence is 14 residues long. The V and J ends lost 7 bases and 2 bases respectively, with 10 bases between them. Germline V gene sequence: CDR1 SGHDT, CDR2 YYEEEE. In DNA, the CDR3 is TGTGCCAGCCAAACAATCGCCTATAATTCACCCCTCCACTTT. Translation: CASQTIAYNSPLHF.

This rearrangement joins TRBV6-2 or TRBV6-3 to TRBJ1-2; 7 bases match TRBD1. This CDR3 has 13 amino acids. CDR1 is MNHEY and CDR2 is SVGEGT in the germline V gene. J was trimmed by 2 bases and V by 5 bases; bases with no gene match: 2. Here the CDR3 reads CASSDRVNYGYTF. CDR3 in DNA: TGTGCCAGCAGTGACAGGGTCAACTATGGCTACACCTTC.

This chain connects TRBV7-9 to TRBJ1-3; no reliable D call. The CDR3 spans 15 residues. CDR1 and CDR2 (germline): SEHNR, FQNEAQ (reference sequence). V lost 2 bases and J 0 bases, leaving 8 bases between the germline ends. This chain's CDR3 is CASSLLIFSGNTIYF. CDR3 DNA sequence: TGTGCCAGCAGCTTACTAATCTTCTCTGGAAACACCATATATTTT.

The chain links TRBV3-1 (or the pseudogene TRBV3-2) to TRBJ1-2, with TRBD1 as a possible D gene (6 bases). V lost 1 base, J lost 4 bases, and 16 bases lay in between. From germline, CDR1 is LGHDT and CDR2 YNNKEL (reference sequence). The CDR3 has 16 residues. The CDR3 region has the DNA TGTGCCAGCAGCCAAGCACAAAACAGGGATCTCTATGGCTACACCTTC. Its translation: CASSQAQNRDLYGYTF.

The chain combines TRBV27 with TRBJ2-7; D is undetermined. Trimming cost V 4 bases and J 6 bases, with 16 bases left between them. Germline CDR1 and CDR2: MNHEY and SMNVEV (reference sequence). The CDR3 covers 14 residues. The CDR3 loop reads CASSSGSIRPEQYF. Here the CDR3 DNA reads TGTGCCAGCAGTTCCGGGTCCATACGACCCGAGCAGTACTTC.

J is TRBJ2-7 and V is TRBV4-1, with 10 bases matching TRBD1. With V trimmed by 0 bases and J by 5 bases, 10 bases remained unmatched. Germline CDR1 reads MGHRA; CDR2 reads YSYEKL. The CDR3 extends over 17 amino acids. The CDR3 DNA reads as TGCGCCAGCAGCCAAGATCCCCAGGGACAGGGGTTCAACGAGCAGTACTTC. It specifies CASSQDPQGQGFNEQYF.

CDR3 sequence reads: CASSLRHYEQYF. DNA for the CDR3: TGTGCCAGCAGTTTACGACACTACGAGCAGTACTTC. The chain carries TRBV28 and TRBJ2-7; D unresolved. The CDR3 runs 12 residues. Trimming cost V 2 bases and J 3 bases, with 5 bases left between them. Germline CDR1 reads MDHEN; CDR2 reads SYDVKM. The whole variable domain, remainder taken from reference TRBV28 and TRBJ2-7, is DVKVTQSSRYLVKRTGEKVFLECVQDMDHENMFWYRQDPGLGLRLIYFSYDVKMKEKGDIPEGYSVSREKKERFSLILESASTNQTSMYLCASSLRHYEQYFGPGTRLTVT.

The J gene is TRBJ1-1, the V gene TRBV27; no definite D call. Germline V CDR1 and CDR2: MNHEY, SMNVEV (reference sequence). This CDR3 comprises 13 residues. The germline V and J ends were trimmed by 6 bases and 5 bases, with 13 bases remaining between them. The CDR3, as DNA: TGTGCCAGCAGACCCCAGTGGGGTACTGAAGCTTTCTTT. Translated, it gives CASRPQWGTEAFF.

V and J are TRBV11-3 and TRBJ2-2, with D perhaps matching TRBD2 (5 bases). Germline CDR1 is SGHNT and CDR2 is YENEEA. V lost 5 bases and J lost 5, with 9 bases in between. CDR3 length: 13 residues. CDR3 protein: CASSPGRTGELFF. In DNA form, the CDR3 reads TGTGCCAGCAGCCCGGGGAGAACCGGGGAGCTGTTTTTT.

The chain employs TRBV6-1 and TRBJ1-5, with D unresolved. There are 14 residues in the CDR3. V shed 1 base and J shed 0 bases, with 4 bases lying between them. Germline CDR1 MNHNS, CDR2 SASEGT. The CDR3 DNA is TGTGCCAGCAGTGAAGGGGGTAGCAATCAGCCCCAGCATTTT. It specifies CASSEGGSNQPQHF.

The chain links TRBV10-3 to TRBJ2-1; 7 positions match TRBD2. V shed 4 bases and J 7 bases; nucleotides not matched to a gene: 13. This CDR3 region has 16 residues. The germline V gene has CDR1 ENHRY and CDR2 SYGVKD. Here the CDR3 DNA reads TGTGCCATCAGTGCCTCGGGTGGCGGGAGCGGTAATGAGCAGTTCTTC. Residues: CAISASGGGSGNEQFF.

Comment on this clone: The junction differs from germline at one of its ends, possibly a read error. V usage is TRBV27 and J usage is TRBJ2-2; TRBD2 is a possible D gene (5 bases). The CDR3 totals 16 residues. Germline V gene lookup returns CDR1 MNHEY and CDR2 SMNVEV (reference sequence). CDR3 nucleotides: TGTGCCAGCAGTTTAATCTGGGGAGCGAACGCCGGGGAGCTGTTTTTT. Its protein product is CASSLIWGANAGELFF.

For the CDR3, the DNA is TGTGCCAGCAGCTCGGACAGGGGATCCTTCCGATACGAGCAGTACTTC. As protein: CASSSDRGSFRYEQYF. This chain links TRBV7-2 with TRBJ2-7; 9 nucleotides match TRBD1. V gave up 4 bases and J gave up 4 bases; unmatched junction bases: 11. Germline lookup yields CDR1 SGHTA and CDR2 FQGNSA. This CDR3 contains 16 residues.

The gene calls are TRBV21-1 and TRBJ2-1; TRBD1 reflects the table's D call only, with no check against the DNA. TRBV21-1 is designated a pseudogene. The CDR3 has 15 residues. In nucleotides, the CDR3 is TGTGCCAGCAGCAAAGGTCCTTCCTGGGGCCGACTGGGGTTCTTC. The encoded protein is CASSKGPSWGRLGFF.

This clone was seen more than once but under ten times. One junction end does not reproduce the germline sequence, and a read error may be involved. The chain is built from TRBV7-2 and TRBJ1-5; D is uncertain. The length of the CDR3 is 13 residues. The germline V gene has CDR1 SGHTA and CDR2 FQGNSA. CDR3 residues: CASSLDSNQPQHF. The CDR3 nucleotides read TGTGCCAGCAGTTTAGATTCCAATCAGCCCCAGCATTTT.

V and J are TRBV6-4 and TRBJ1-1; weak D call: TRBD1 (5 bases). The ends were cut back, 1 base at V and 8 bases at J, with 8 bases in the middle. Germline V lookup: CDR1 MRHNA, CDR2 SNTAGT. The CDR3 length is 12 residues. In DNA form, the CDR3 reads TGTGCCAGCAGTGACTGGGGGGGAGAAGCTTTCTTT. Encoded protein: CASSDWGGEAFF.